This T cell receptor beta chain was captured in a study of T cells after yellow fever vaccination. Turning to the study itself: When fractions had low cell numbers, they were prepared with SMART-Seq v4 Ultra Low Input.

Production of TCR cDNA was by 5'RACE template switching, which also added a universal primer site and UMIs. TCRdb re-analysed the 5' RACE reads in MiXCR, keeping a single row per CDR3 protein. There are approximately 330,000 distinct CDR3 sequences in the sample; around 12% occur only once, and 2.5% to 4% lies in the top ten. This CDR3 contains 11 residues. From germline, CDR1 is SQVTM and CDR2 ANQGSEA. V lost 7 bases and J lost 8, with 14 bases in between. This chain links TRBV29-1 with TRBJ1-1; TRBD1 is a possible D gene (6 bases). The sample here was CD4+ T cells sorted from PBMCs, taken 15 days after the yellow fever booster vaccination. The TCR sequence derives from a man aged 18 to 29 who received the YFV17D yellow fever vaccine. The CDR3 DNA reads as TGCAGCGCGGCAGGGGAGGCGGAAGCTTTCTTT. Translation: CSAAGEAEAFF.